The clone carrying this TCR beta chain occurred many times. Primed by a sample-barcoded 5' primer and a J-beta primer mix, a second PCR proceeded for roughly 6 to 12 cycles. Each CDR3 protein gets one entry after TCRdb re-called the 5' RACE reads with MiXCR. Of approximately 1,700,000 distinct CDR3 sequences in the sample, roughly two fifths were seen once. The sample belongs to a study of blood T cells in healthy people across ages. With 7 bases removed from V and 7 bases from J, the gap between germline ends came to 20 bases. There are 13 residues in the CDR3. CDR1 is SQVTM, CDR2 ANQGSEA, per germline.

The receptor was derived from a human donor in good health. This rearrangement joins TRBV29-1 to TRBJ2-7; either TRBD1 or TRBD2 may fit D (5 bases each). Sample: blood. In DNA, the CDR3 is TGCAGCGCTGGGGACGGATACCTGGGGGAGCAGTACTTC. Protein: CSAGDGYLGEQYF.